This TCR beta chain derives from a study of T cell responses to AZD1222 COVID-19 vaccine. Repertoires were generated with immunoSEQ multiplex PCR, while TCRdb's copy carries only in-frame clones and drops some. The data hold tens of thousands of clones, with roughly nine tenths observed a single time. The study's findings and limits: Spike was spanned by vaccine-associated CD4 TCRs, which were dominant at 160-218 and 743-854.

As concerns this clone: Its antigen is still unknown.

Trimming removed 1 base from V and 2 bases from J; junction bases left unmatched: 8. From germline, CDR1 is SGHAT and CDR2 FQNNGV. The CDR3 covers 17 residues. The sequence came from an adult who received the AZD1222 COVID-19 vaccine. This specimen consisted of peripheral blood, obtained 28 days after the second AZD1222 dose. The J gene is TRBJ1-2, the V gene TRBV11-2; TRBD1 matches 9 bases. This CDR3 is CASSLVGQGYENYGYTF. CDR3 nucleotides: TGTGCCAGCAGCTTAGTGGGACAGGGATATGAAAACTATGGCTACACCTTC.